This entry is about one TCR beta chain. The data were taken from a study of blood T cell repertoires in COVID-19. Across the whole study: Nucleic acid was either cDNA or gDNA, and it came from T cells, B-cell-depleted T cells, or PBMCs.

Cohort placement rested on clinical history that participants reported themselves. Method: immunoSEQ multiplex PCR; TCRdb's copy keeps in-frame clones and lacks some. The table lists under 250,000 clones, 80% to 90% of them singletons, with just over 2.5% in the top ten. Sequences were obtained from PBMCs or T cells enriched from blood (not recorded which). This receptor was obtained from a woman aged 25 to 39 with acute COVID-19.

Here the CDR3 reads CASSVSQVLYNEQFF. CDR3 DNA sequence: TGTGCCAGCAGCGTAAGTCAGGTTTTATACAATGAGCAGTTCTTC. This chain connects TRBV9 to TRBJ2-1, with D unresolved. V lost 1 base to trimming and J lost 4 bases, with 12 bases between them. There are 15 residues in the CDR3. CDR1 and CDR2 from the germline V gene are SGDLS and YYNGEE. Complete variable domain (other parts from reference TRBV9 and TRBJ2-1): DSGVTQTPKHLITATGQRVTLRCSPRSGDLSVYWYQQSLDQGLQFLIQYYNGEERAKGNILERFSAQQFPDLHSELNLSSLELGDSALYFCASSVSQVLYNEQFFGPGTRLTVL.